Below are 17 T cell receptor beta chains sequenced from a single sample in a study of identical twins. TCRdb ran MiXCR on the 5' RACE reads and lists one entry per CDR3 protein. The table records about 260,000 distinct CDR3 sequences, around 6.6% of them present only once. These same records also appear under a second study, on yellow fever vaccine responses in identical twins.

Sample: memory (CD45RO+) T cells sorted from blood. The receptors come from a woman aged 18 to 35 in good health.

This chain uses TRBV19 with TRBJ2-7; TRBD1 matches at 8 bases. The CDR3 length is 13 residues. The V segment lost 3 bases and the J segment 3 bases; nucleotides outside the gene matches: 1. Germline assignment: CDR1 LNHDA and CDR2 SQIVND (reference sequence). For the CDR3, the DNA is TGTGCCAGTAGTATGGGGACAGGCTACGAGCAGTACTTC. This encodes CASSMGTGYEQYF. Complete variable domain (other parts from reference TRBV19 and TRBJ2-7): DGGITQSPKYLFRKEGQNVTLSCEQNLNHDAMYWYRQDPGQGLRLIYYSQIVNDFQKGDIAEGYSVSREKKESFPLTVTSAQKNPTAFYLCASSMGTGYEQYFGPGTRLTVT.

This clonotype was detected only a few times. This chain connects TRBV20-1 to TRBJ2-7; D unclear. V was shortened by 0 bases and J by 2 bases, with 14 bases between the two germline ends. This CDR3 has 15 amino acids. CDR1 is DFQATT and CDR2 is SNEGSKA in the germline V gene (reference sequence). In DNA form, the CDR3 reads TGCAGTGCTAGAGATAGAGGAAACCTCCCCTACGAGCAGTACTTC. Translated, it gives CSARDRGNLPYEQYF.

The chain recombines TRBV12-3 or TRBV12-4 with TRBJ1-4; tentatively, D is TRBD1 (5 bases). The CDR3 is 14 amino acids. The V end lost 5 bases, the J end lost 8 bases, and 15 bases lay between the germline ends. The CDR3 sequence is CASSTHGGGEKLFF. The CDR3 region has the DNA TGTGCCAGCAGTACCCACGGGGGAGGGGAAAAACTGTTTTTT.

The table lists this clonotype with many counts. The chain uses TRBV5-1 and TRBJ2-3; TRBD2 matches at 13 bases. The V and J ends lost 4 bases and 2 bases, in that order; junction bases with no gene match: 4. CDR1 and CDR2 from the germline V gene are SGHRS and YFSETQ. This CDR3 spans 16 amino acids. The CDR3 coding sequence is TGCGCCAGCAGCCCGGGGACTAGCGGGAACACAGATACGCAGTATTTT. It codes for CASSPGTSGNTDTQYF.

The chain employs TRBV5-6 and TRBJ2-7; 7 positions agree with TRBD1. CDR3 length: 12 amino acids. CDR1 and CDR2 (germline): SGHDT, YYEEEE. V gave up 7 bases and J gave up 4 bases; unmatched junction bases: 5. This CDR3 reads CASRLTGYEQYF. DNA of the CDR3: TGTGCCAGCCGATTGACAGGGTACGAGCAGTACTTC. Using reference TRBV5-6 and TRBJ2-7 for the parts outside the CDR3, the full variable domain is DAGVTQSPTHLIKTRGQQVTLRCSPKSGHDTVSWYQQALGQGPQFIFQYYEEEERQRGNFPDRFSGHQFPNYSSELNVNALLLGDSALYLCASRLTGYEQYFGPGTRLTVT.

This clonotype was counted many times. The chain employs TRBV11-2 and TRBJ2-3, with TRBD2 matching over 10 bases. CDR1 and CDR2 (germline): SGHAT, FQNNGV. This CDR3 has 15 amino acids. Trimming at V came to 6 bases and at J to 2 bases, leaving 5 bases not matched to a gene. CDR3 DNA sequence: TGTGCCAGCAGTGCTAGCGGGGGCCCCACAGATACGCAGTATTTT. It is translated as CASSASGGPTDTQYF.

This clonotype was recorded many times. The chain joins TRBV7-2 to TRBJ2-1, with 9 positions matching TRBD2. The CDR3 totals 15 residues. Trimming at V came to 3 bases and at J to 7 bases, leaving 7 bases not matched to a gene. Germline CDR1 SGHTA, CDR2 FQGNSA. The CDR3 DNA reads as TGTGCCAGCAGCTTCTCCCGCGGGGGGGCAAATGAGCAGTTCTTC. Residues: CASSFSRGGANEQFF.

The J gene is TRBJ1-5, the V gene TRBV10-2; 7 bases match TRBD1. The CDR3 spans 15 residues. Looked up from germline, CDR1 is WSHSY and CDR2 is SAAADI. The J segment lost 4 bases and the V segment lost 4 bases, leaving 7 bases of the junction unmatched. The CDR3: CASSVKTGTNQPQHF. CDR3 in DNA: TGCGCCAGCAGTGTGAAGACAGGGACAAATCAGCCCCAGCATTTT.

This rearrangement joins TRBV6-1 to TRBJ2-5, with D perhaps TRBD2 (6 bases). Per the germline V gene, CDR1 is MNHNS and CDR2 is SASEGT. V lost 8 bases to trimming and J lost 1 base, with 14 bases between them. CDR3 size: 14 residues. The CDR3 loop reads CASSSGPAQETQYF. In nucleotides, the CDR3 is TGTGCCAGCTCCAGCGGGCCCGCCCAAGAGACCCAGTACTTC.

This clonotype was detected a few times. The chain joins TRBV27 to TRBJ1-4; 10 bases map to TRBD1. Germline CDR1 is MNHEY and CDR2 is SMNVEV (reference sequence). The CDR3 has 16 residues. V was clipped by 5 bases and J by 6 bases; unmatched bases: 9. The CDR3 here is CASSPPRQGAYEKLFF. The CDR3, as DNA: TGTGCCAGCAGTCCACCACGACAGGGGGCGTATGAAAAACTGTTTTTT.

In this sample, this clonotype turned up a few times. This rearrangement joins TRBV3-1 to TRBJ2-1; TRBD2 aligns across 7 bases. This CDR3 comprises 14 residues. Germline V gene sequence: CDR1 LGHDT, CDR2 YNNKEL (reference sequence). V lost 5 bases, J lost 9 bases, and 10 bases stayed unmatched. CDR3 sequence reads: CASSKNAGVGEQFF. CDR3 bases: TGTGCCAGCAGCAAAAACGCGGGAGTCGGTGAGCAGTTCTTC.

There are a few counts of this clonotype. A read error may account for a junction end that differs from germline. The CDR3 coding sequence is TGTGCCAGCAGTTACCCACCCACACTAGCGGGAGGGCCCGACACCGGGGAGCTGTCTTTT. Translating it yields CASSYPPTLAGGPDTGELSF. The genes are TRBV6-2 or TRBV6-3 and TRBJ2-2; TRBD2 matches 13 bases. This CDR3 contains 20 residues. Germline CDR1 is MNHEY and CDR2 is SVGEGT.

In its sample, this clonotype was seen a few times. V usage is TRBV28 and J usage is TRBJ2-7; TRBD1 matches at 8 bases. The ends lost 6 bases at V and 6 bases at J; junction bases unmatched: 10. CDR1 MDHEN and CDR2 SYDVKM come from the germline V gene. The length of the CDR3 is 14 residues. The CDR3 protein is CASRRQGTDGEQYF. CDR3 DNA: TGTGCCAGCAGGCGACAGGGGACGGATGGCGAGCAGTACTTC.

This clonotype was seen ten or more times. The chain uses TRBV25-1 and TRBJ2-7; possible D gene TRBD1, 6 bases. Germline loops: CDR1 MGHDK, CDR2 SYGVNS. This CDR3 comprises 13 residues. The V end lost 2 bases, the J end lost 5 bases, and 10 bases lay between the germline ends. The CDR3 protein is CASSEPHRDEQYV. As DNA, the CDR3 is TGTGCCAGCAGTGAACCCCACAGGGACGAGCAGTACGTC.

The chain is built from TRBV5-1 and TRBJ2-1; 8 nucleotides line up with TRBD2. The CDR3 runs 16 residues. From germline, CDR1 is SGHRS and CDR2 YFSETQ. Trimming took 3 bases from V and 2 from J; bases not matched to a gene: 7. CDR3 bases: TGCGCCAGCAGCTCACCGGGACTAGGAGCCTACAATGAGCAGTTCTTC. Residues: CASSSPGLGAYNEQFF.

This sequence joins TRBV5-6 and TRBJ2-1; 7 positions match TRBD2. The ends lost 1 base at V and 4 bases at J; junction bases unmatched: 5. CDR1 and CDR2 from the germline V gene are SGHDT and YYEEEE. The CDR3 has 15 amino acids. The CDR3 is CASSLSGEGYNEQFF. CDR3 in DNA: TGTGCCAGCAGCTTGTCTGGGGAGGGTTACAATGAGCAGTTCTTC.

This clonotype was seen many times. The CDR3 nucleotides are TGTGCCAGCAGTCATACTAGCGGTCCCTACAATGAGCAGTTCTTC. This sequence encodes CASSHTSGPYNEQFF. This chain joins TRBV7-2 and TRBJ2-1; 8 bases line up with TRBD2. The CDR3 spans 15 residues. V trimming: 6 bases; J trimming: 2 bases; junction bases outside the gene matches: 6. Germline CDR1 reads SGHTA; CDR2 reads FQGNSA.